A single sample is the source of the 13 T cell receptor beta chains below, sequenced in a study of blood T cell repertoires in COVID-19. Produced via immunoSEQ multiplex PCR; TCRdb's table is partial and in-frame only. Of more than 250,000 clones listed, 85% to 90% are singletons. Sequences were obtained from peripheral blood. The source is a woman in her forties or fifties with COVID-19, enrolled during active disease.

V gene TRBV30 combines with J gene TRBJ2-2, with D possibly TRBD2 on 5 matching bases. CDR1 GTSNPN and CDR2 SVGIG come from the germline V gene (reference sequence). The ends were cut back, 2 bases at V and 0 bases at J, with 10 bases in the middle. The CDR3 is 15 residues long. DNA for the CDR3: TGTGCCTGGAGTTTCGGGAACACGAACACCGGGGAGCTGTTTTTT. Amino acids: CAWSFGNTNTGELFF.

This chain joins TRBV4-2 and TRBJ2-1; 13 nucleotides agree with TRBD2. Germline V lookup: CDR1 LGHNA, CDR2 YNFKEQ. V shed 3 bases, J shed 10 bases, and the junction held 9 bases outside the gene matches. This CDR3 spans 16 amino acids. Here the CDR3 DNA reads TGTGCCAGCAGCCAGGCACTAGCGGGAGGGCCAAACGAGCAGTTCTTC. Amino acids: CASSQALAGGPNEQFF.

This CDR3 reads CSVESPGFTEAFF. The CDR3 DNA is TGCAGCGTTGAAAGTCCAGGGTTCACTGAAGCTTTCTTT. V gene TRBV29-1 combines with J gene TRBJ1-1; tentative D call: TRBD1 (5 bases). CDR3 size: 13 residues. Trimming shortened V by 2 bases and J by 4 bases, and 11 bases separated the two germline ends. Germline V gives CDR1 SQVTM, CDR2 ANQGSEA.

The chain joins TRBV19 to TRBJ1-1; D is ambiguous. V was clipped by 2 bases and J by 1 base, with 5 bases between them. Germline values: CDR1 LNHDA, CDR2 SQIVND (reference sequence). The CDR3 covers 13 residues. CDR3: CASSIQKNTEAFF. CDR3 bases: TGTGCCAGTAGTATACAGAAGAACACTGAAGCTTTCTTT.

The chain combines TRBV19 with TRBJ1-1; D possibly corresponds to TRBD1 (5 bases). Germline assignment: CDR1 LNHDA and CDR2 SQIVND (reference sequence). Between the trimmed V and J ends, which lost 3 bases and 6 bases, there was a span of 17 bases. This CDR3 comprises 15 residues. CDR3 in DNA: TGTGCCAGTAGTATTCGGGCAGGGTTTCGGGCTGAAGCTTTCTTT. Residues: CASSIRAGFRAEAFF.

This sequence joins TRBV3-1 (or the pseudogene TRBV3-2) and TRBJ2-6, with 10 nucleotides matching TRBD2. This CDR3 region has 19 residues. The germline V gene has CDR1 LGHDT and CDR2 YNNKEL (reference sequence). The V gene end was trimmed by 1 base and the J gene end by 4 bases; junction bases not matched to a gene: 10. CDR3 amino acids: CASSQGPAGGPGGANVLTF. CDR3 sequence (DNA): TGTGCCAGCAGCCAAGGCCCAGCGGGAGGGCCCGGGGGGGCCAACGTCCTGACTTTC.

This clone has just one count. The V gene is TRBV19, the J gene TRBJ2-7, with D perhaps matching TRBD2 (5 bases). The V end was cut by 3 bases, the J end by 2 bases, with 14 bases between. The CDR3 totals 15 residues. Germline V gene lookup returns CDR1 LNHDA and CDR2 SQIVND (reference sequence). The CDR3: CASSMRSGYTYEQYF. The CDR3 DNA follows: TGTGCCAGTAGTATGAGGAGCGGTTATACCTACGAGCAGTACTTC.

This chain joins TRBV6-2 or TRBV6-3 and TRBJ2-1; 9 positions match TRBD2. Unmatched junction bases numbered 7, after V lost 4 bases and J lost 6 bases. Germline V gives CDR1 MNHEY, CDR2 SVGEGT. CDR3 length: 15 residues. The CDR3 loop is CASSLAGVMSNEQFF. CDR3 DNA: TGTGCCAGCAGTTTAGCGGGAGTTATGTCCAATGAGCAGTTCTTC.

The chain employs TRBV5-1 and TRBJ1-4; a possible D gene is TRBD1 (6 bases). Germline lookup yields CDR1 SGHRS and CDR2 YFSETQ. V lost 3 bases and J 2 bases, leaving 11 bases between the germline ends. The CDR3 covers 15 residues. This chain's CDR3 is CASSSDSTTNEKLFF. In DNA, the CDR3 is TGCGCCAGCAGCTCGGACAGTACTACTAATGAAAAACTGTTTTTT.

The chain couples TRBV2 to TRBJ2-5; TRBD2 agrees at 8 bases. The CDR3 extends over 15 amino acids. Looked up from germline, CDR1 is SNHLY and CDR2 is FYNNEI. The trim removed 7 bases at V and 5 bases at J, leaving 12 bases unmatched. CDR3 nucleotide sequence: TGTGCCAGCACCACCGGGGGGGGGCGGTGGGAGACCCAGTACTTC. Translating it yields CASTTGGGRWETQYF.

The chain uses TRBV30 and TRBJ1-5; D not certain. Germline V CDR1 and CDR2: GTSNPN, SVGIG (reference sequence). The CDR3 consists of 15 residues. Trimming took off 0 bases at V and 1 base at J, with 10 bases between the two ends. CDR3 in amino acids: CAWSVLGGSNQPQHF. The DNA for the CDR3 is TGTGCCTGGAGTGTACTTGGAGGGAGCAATCAGCCCCAGCATTTT. The full variable domain, with the rest looked up from reference TRBV30 and TRBJ1-5, is SQTIHQWPATLVQPVGSPLSLECTVEGTSNPNLYWYRQAAGRGLQLLFYSVGIGQISSEVPQNLSASRPQDRQFILSSKKLLLSDSGFYLCAWSVLGGSNQPQHFGDGTRLSIL.

The chain is built from TRBV6-6 and TRBJ1-4; maybe TRBD1 (5 bases). Germline V gene sequence: CDR1 MNHNY, CDR2 SVGAGI (reference sequence). The germline V and J ends were trimmed by 6 bases and 8 bases, with 19 bases remaining between them. The CDR3 has 15 amino acids. The DNA for the CDR3 is TGTGCCAGCAGGGCCGGGCAGACGCGGGGGGAAAAACTGTTTTTT. The encoded protein is CASRAGQTRGEKLFF.

The DNA of the CDR3 is TGCGCCAGCAGTGCAGGGGGGCTTCTCCAAGAGACCCAGTACTTC. It is translated as CASSAGGLLQETQYF. The chain is built from TRBV10-1 and TRBJ2-5, with a possible D match to TRBD1 (7 bases). Germline V gives CDR1 WNHNN, CDR2 SYGVQD (reference sequence). Trimming pared 4 bases from V and 1 base from J, leaving 13 bases between. CDR3 length equals 15 residues.